Sequencing of this TCR beta chain was carried out in a study of T cells after yellow fever vaccination. Study in general: Preparation of the low-cell-number fractions used SMART-Seq v4 Ultra Low Input.

Study-wide results and caveats: It was a weaker secondary response, yet one that peaked faster, at day 5 versus 15. The CD4 and CD8 compartments had a small share of their clonotypes in common.

CDR3 length equals 16 residues. V lost 2 bases to trimming and J lost 1 base; unmatched junction nucleotides: 7. The germline gives CDR1 LGHNA, CDR2 YNFKEQ. Synthesis of TCR cDNA relied on 5'RACE template switching, which attached a universal primer site and UMIs. TCRdb ran MiXCR on the 5' RACE reads and lists one entry per CDR3 protein. Of some 320,000 distinct CDR3 sequences listed, around a tenth are singletons. This clonotype has a count of ten or more. Its cognate antigen is unknown. The gene calls are TRBV4-2 and TRBJ2-5; 7 bases line up with TRBD1. The sample here was CD4+ T cells sorted from PBMCs, taken 45 days after the yellow fever booster vaccination. The clonotype comes from a man aged 18 to 29 who received the YFV17D yellow fever vaccine. As DNA, the CDR3 is TGTGCCAGCAGCCAAACCTACAGGGGCCCCCAAGAGACCCAGTACTTC. It yields the protein CASSQTYRGPQETQYF.